This T cell receptor (beta chain) was identified during a study of blood T cell repertoires in COVID-19. About the study: Samples of COVID-19 (acute and convalescent) were obtained from the United States, Italy and Spain. In each case, the material was cDNA or gDNA derived from T cells, B-cell-depleted T cells, or PBMCs.

TCRdb's copy holds only in-frame clones and misses some; the assay was immunoSEQ multiplex PCR. This table has under 95,000 clones, 85% to 90% appearing once. Germline V CDR1 and CDR2: LNHDA, SQIVND (reference sequence). This CDR3 region has 13 residues. V gave up 5 bases and J gave up 5 bases, with 12 bases separating them. V and J are TRBV19 and TRBJ1-1, with D perhaps TRBD1 (5 bases). This clonotype was sampled from a man in his forties with acute or convalescent COVID-19. Sequencing input: peripheral blood. The CDR3 region is CASSAGGITEAFF. CDR3 DNA sequence: TGTGCCAGTAGTGCGGGGGGAATAACTGAAGCTTTCTTT.